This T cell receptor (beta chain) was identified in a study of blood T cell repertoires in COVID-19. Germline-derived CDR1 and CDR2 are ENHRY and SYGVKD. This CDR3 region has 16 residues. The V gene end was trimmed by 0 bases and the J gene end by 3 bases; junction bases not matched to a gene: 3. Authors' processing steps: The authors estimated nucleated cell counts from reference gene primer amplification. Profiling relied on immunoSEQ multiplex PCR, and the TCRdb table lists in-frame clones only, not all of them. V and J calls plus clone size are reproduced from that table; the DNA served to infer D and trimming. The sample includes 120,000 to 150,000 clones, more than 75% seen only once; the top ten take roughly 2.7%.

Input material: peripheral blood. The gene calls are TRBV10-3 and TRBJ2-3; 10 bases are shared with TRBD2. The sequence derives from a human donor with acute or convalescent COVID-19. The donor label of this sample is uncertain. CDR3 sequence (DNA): TGTGCCATCAGTGAGTCGTCAGCGGGAGGGACAGATACGCAGTATTTT. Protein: CAISESSAGGTDTQYF.